The 21 T cell receptor beta chains in this list originate from one sample, sequenced in a study of shared clonotypes between healthy human individuals. Method: immunoSEQ multiplex PCR; TCRdb's copy keeps in-frame clones and lacks some. The data contain some 980,000 clones, over 75% of them singletons. Sequenced input: memory CD4+ T cells sorted from blood. Specified subset: CD45RA-negative fraction. These receptors all stem from a man aged 18-30 years in good health.

In regard to this clone: The same CDR3 arises from other DNA sequences in this sample as well. CDR3 in amino acids: CASSGQGYTEAFF. Written as DNA, the CDR3 is TGTGCCAGCAGTGGACAGGGATACACTGAAGCTTTCTTT. The rearrangement joins TRBV2 to TRBJ1-1; 7 bases are shared with TRBD1. CDR1 and CDR2 (germline): SNHLY, FYNNEI. Trimming at V came to 4 bases and at J to 3 bases, leaving 2 bases not matched to a gene. The CDR3 extends over 13 amino acids.

The J gene is TRBJ2-7, the V gene TRBV6-6; 9 bases agree with TRBD2. The CDR3 spans 13 residues. In germline, CDR1 is MNHNY, CDR2 SVGAGI (reference sequence). J was trimmed by 1 base and V by 7 bases; bases with no gene match: 2. The CDR3 DNA reads TGTGCCAGCAAGACTAGCGGTTCCTACGAGCAGTACTTC. Amino acid sequence: CASKTSGSYEQYF.

CDR3 amino acids: CASSVTARSQETQYF. DNA of the CDR3: TGTGCCAGCAGCGTAACGGCCCGAAGCCAAGAGACCCAGTACTTC. The genes are TRBV9 and TRBJ2-5; D is unclear. The germline V gene has CDR1 SGDLS and CDR2 YYNGEE. With 1 base removed from V and 1 base from J, the gap between germline ends came to 11 bases. The CDR3 consists of 15 residues.

The chain is built from TRBV7-2 and TRBJ2-3; the D is unclear. Germline assignment: CDR1 SGHTA and CDR2 FQGNSA. The CDR3 covers 13 residues. V lost 3 bases, J lost 4 bases, and 8 bases lay in between. The CDR3 DNA sequence: TGTGCCAGCAGCTTCATTAAGGCAGATACGCAGTATTTT. This sequence encodes CASSFIKADTQYF. Looking up the rest from reference TRBV7-2 and TRBJ2-3 gives the full variable domain: GAGVSQSPSNKVTEKGKDVELRCDPISGHTALYWYRQSLGQGLEFLIYFQGNSAPDKSGLPSDRFSAERTGGSVSTLTIQRTQQEDSAVYLCASSFIKADTQYFGPGTRLTVL.

The CDR3 sequence is CASSDPGTSSTDTQYF. CDR3 in DNA: TGTGCCAGCAGTGACCCCGGGACATCTAGCACAGATACGCAGTATTTT. The chain recombines TRBV6-1 with TRBJ2-3; possibly TRBD1 for D (6 bases). There are 16 residues in the CDR3. Trimming removed 3 bases at V and 0 bases at J, with 13 bases between. CDR1 MNHNS and CDR2 SASEGT come from the germline V gene.

V and J are TRBV2 and TRBJ1-1; 7 positions match TRBD1. This CDR3 is 18 amino acids long. Germline assignment: CDR1 SNHLY and CDR2 FYNNEI. Trimming took 2 bases from V and 7 from J; bases not matched to a gene: 19. CDR3 residues: CASSENSGVRLRDSEAFF. DNA for the CDR3: TGTGCCAGCAGTGAAAATTCCGGCGTTCGGCTTAGGGACAGTGAAGCTTTCTTT.

This clone was recorded only once. The chain has TRBV18 and TRBJ1-3, with no clear D. Looked up from germline, CDR1 is KGHSH and CDR2 is LQKENI. The length of the CDR3 is 16 residues. V lost 4 bases and J lost 0, with 13 bases in between. The CDR3 reads CASSQMAEYSGNTIYF. The CDR3 DNA sequence: TGTGCCAGCTCACAGATGGCGGAATACTCTGGAAACACCATATATTTT.

J is TRBJ2-1 and V is TRBV4-1, with unresolved D. The CDR3 consists of 12 residues. Germline CDR1 reads MGHRA; CDR2 reads YSYEKL. V was trimmed by 0 bases and J by 16 bases, leaving 13 bases between them. CDR3 DNA sequence: TGCGCCAGCAGCCAAGAAGTGGGCCCGTCTTTCTTC. Its translation is CASSQEVGPSFF.

This rearrangement joins TRBV7-9 to TRBJ2-1; 10 nucleotides match TRBD2. The CDR3 runs 16 residues. With V trimmed by 1 base and J by 7 bases, 7 bases remained unmatched. Per the germline V gene, CDR1 is SEHNR and CDR2 is FQNEAQ (reference sequence). This CDR3 is CASSLDQRGGRNEQFF. The CDR3 DNA reads as TGTGCCAGCAGCTTAGATCAGCGGGGGGGCCGTAATGAGCAGTTCTTC.

CDR3 sequence (DNA): TGCAGCGTTGTAGGCAGGAACTCCTACGAGCAGTACTTC. Protein sequence: CSVVGRNSYEQYF. The chain uses TRBV29-1 and TRBJ2-5; D is uncertain. TRBJ2-7 matches the DNA end more closely, so the J call is doubtful. Per the germline V gene, CDR1 is SQVTM and CDR2 is ANQGSEA. The CDR3 contains 13 residues.

The chain joins TRBV10-3 to TRBJ1-3; possibly TRBD1 for D (6 bases). Per germline, CDR1 ENHRY and CDR2 SYGVKD. Trimming removed 0 bases at V and 5 bases at J, with 8 bases between. The CDR3 runs to 14 residues. As DNA, the CDR3 is TGTGCCATCAGTGAGTCAGGGGACAGAAACACCATATATTTT. Its translation is CAISESGDRNTIYF.

The genes are TRBV6-6 and TRBJ1-5; D not resolved. The CDR3 covers 12 residues. V was cut by 4 bases and J by 7 bases, with 8 bases left in between. Germline loops: CDR1 MNHNY, CDR2 SVGAGI (reference sequence). The CDR3 region has the DNA TGTGCCAGCAGTTTACCGGGGCAGCCCCAGCATTTT. Translating gives CASSLPGQPQHF.

This clone was observed at least ten times. The V gene is TRBV5-1, the J gene TRBJ1-2; maybe TRBD1 (6 bases). The CDR3 extends over 15 amino acids. Per germline, CDR1 SGHRS and CDR2 YFSETQ. Trimming pared 2 bases from V and 7 bases from J, leaving 18 bases between. Here the CDR3 reads CASSLGGGGSAGYTF. CDR3 DNA sequence: TGCGCCAGCAGCTTAGGTGGAGGGGGTTCTGCTGGCTACACCTTC. The variable domain in full, with the rest retrieved from reference TRBV5-1 and TRBJ1-2, is KAGVTQTPRYLIKTRGQQVTLSCSPISGHRSVSWYQQTPGQGLQFLFEYFSETQRNKGNFPGRFSGRQFSNSRSEMNVSTLELGDSALYLCASSLGGGGSAGYTFGSGTRLTVV.

The chain links TRBV7-9 to TRBJ1-5; the match to TRBD1 covers 7 bases. The CDR3 length is 18 residues. The V gene end was trimmed by 3 bases and the J gene end by 0 bases; junction bases not matched to a gene: 11. Looked up from germline, CDR1 is SEHNR and CDR2 is FQNEAQ (reference sequence). The CDR3 spells CASSFGFEGQSSNQPQHF. Written as DNA, the CDR3 is TGTGCCAGCAGCTTCGGCTTCGAGGGACAGAGTAGCAATCAGCCCCAGCATTTT.

The rearrangement joins TRBV28 to TRBJ1-4; D uncertain. Between the trimmed V and J ends, which lost 3 bases and 8 bases, there was a span of 16 bases. The V gene's germline CDR1 is MDHEN and CDR2 SYDVKM. The CDR3 extends over 15 amino acids. CDR3 in amino acids: CASSFQGPSAEKLFF. The CDR3 DNA sequence: TGTGCCAGCAGTTTTCAAGGTCCATCGGCGGAAAAACTGTTTTTT.

The V call is TRBV5-1, the J call TRBJ2-3; 8 nucleotides align to TRBD1. The CDR3 runs to 15 residues. J was trimmed by 5 bases and V by 5 bases; bases with no gene match: 10. CDR1 and CDR2 (germline): SGHRS, YFSETQ. The CDR3 protein is CASRGTTGVEDTQYF. The CDR3 DNA is TGCGCCAGCAGAGGAACGACAGGGGTAGAAGATACGCAGTATTTT.

The J gene is TRBJ2-5, the V gene TRBV28; 7 bases map to TRBD1. With V trimmed by 3 bases and J by 1 base, 2 bases remained unmatched. CDR3 length: 14 residues. Germline values: CDR1 MDHEN, CDR2 SYDVKM. This chain's CDR3 is CASSFQGVQETQYF. CDR3 nucleotides: TGTGCCAGCAGTTTTCAGGGGGTCCAAGAGACCCAGTACTTC.

The J gene is TRBJ2-7, the V gene TRBV6-5; TRBD1 aligns across 7 bases. The V and J ends lost 0 bases and 6 bases, in that order; junction bases with no gene match: 11. Germline V gene lookup returns CDR1 MNHEY and CDR2 SVGAGI. The CDR3 is made up of 16 amino acids. CDR3 amino acids: CASSYSNFGTVSEQYF. CDR3 nucleotide sequence: TGTGCCAGCAGTTACTCGAATTTCGGGACAGTGAGCGAGCAGTACTTC.

The genes are TRBV5-4 and TRBJ2-7; 7 bases line up with TRBD1. Trimming took 4 bases from V and 4 from J; bases not matched to a gene: 8. Germline CDR1 is SGHNT and CDR2 is YYREEE (reference sequence). This CDR3 is 14 amino acids long. The CDR3 spells CASSTRDRVYEQYF. As DNA, the CDR3 is TGTGCCAGCAGCACCCGGGACAGAGTTTACGAGCAGTACTTC.

The chain links TRBV12-1 to TRBJ2-5; TRBD1, the table's D call, lacks a check against the DNA. TRBV12-1 is recorded as a pseudogene. This CDR3 is 14 amino acids long. The CDR3 loop reads CASSSGTGEATQYF. The CDR3 DNA is TGTGCCAGCAGCTCTGGGACAGGGGAAGCGACCCAGTACTTC.

This clone was found once. The chain uses TRBV4-1 and TRBJ1-5; TRBD1 matches 9 bases. In germline, CDR1 is MGHRA, CDR2 YSYEKL. V shed 7 bases and J 0 bases; nucleotides not matched to a gene: 10. The CDR3 loop spans 17 amino acids. Written as DNA, the CDR3 is TGCGCCAGCACCTCCGGGACAGGGACCGATAGCAATCAGCCCCAGCATTTT. It specifies CASTSGTGTDSNQPQHF.